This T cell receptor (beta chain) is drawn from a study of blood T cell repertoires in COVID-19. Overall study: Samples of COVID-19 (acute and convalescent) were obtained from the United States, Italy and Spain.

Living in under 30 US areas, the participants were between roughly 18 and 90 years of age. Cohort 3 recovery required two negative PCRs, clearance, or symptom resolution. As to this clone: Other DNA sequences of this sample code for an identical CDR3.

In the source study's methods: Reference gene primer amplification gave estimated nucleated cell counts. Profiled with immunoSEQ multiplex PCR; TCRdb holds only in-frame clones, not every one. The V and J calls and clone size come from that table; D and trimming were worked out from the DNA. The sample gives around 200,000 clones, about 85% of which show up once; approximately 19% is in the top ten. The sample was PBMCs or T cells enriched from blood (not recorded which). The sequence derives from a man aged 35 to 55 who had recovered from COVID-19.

In nucleotides, the CDR3 is TGTGCCAGCTCACCCGGGACAGGGAACACTGAAGCTTTCTTT. It encodes CASSPGTGNTEAFF. This chain connects TRBV18 to TRBJ1-1, with 8 bases matching TRBD1. Germline CDR1 and CDR2: KGHSH and LQKENI. The CDR3 runs 14 residues. Unmatched junction bases numbered 1, after V lost 3 bases and J lost 1 base.